A selection of T cell receptor beta chains follows, all from one sample in a study of blood T cells in healthy people across ages. TCRdb reprocessed the 5' RACE reads with MiXCR, giving one entry per CDR3 protein. This sample has over 1.5 million distinct CDR3 sequences, with about 50% found just once. The sample was blood. Receptors originate from a woman aged 40 to 50 in good health. Both conserved end residues are part of each CDR3. D genes are given only for firm matches. Where a row states a size, it is once, few, many or the class of an expanded clone; other rows omit it.

DNA | CDR3 | size | V | D | J
TGTGCCAGCAGCTTAAGGTACAGGATAGACAATGAGCAGTTCTTC | CASSLRYRIDNEQFF | few | TRBV7-2 | - | TRBJ2-1
TGTGCCAGCAGCTACCCTAGCGGGGGACCCCCCTCCTACAATGAGCAGTTCTTC | CASSYPSGGPPSYNEQFF | once | TRBV7-6 | TRBD2 | TRBJ2-1
TGTGCCAGCAGTAAAGAATTGCGGGACAGTCTCTCCTACGAGCAGTACTTC | CASSKELRDSLSYEQYF | - | TRBV27 | - | TRBJ2-7
TGTGCCAGCAGCTTAGTTTTCTACGAGCAGTACTTC | CASSLVFYEQYF | many | TRBV28 | - | TRBJ2-7
TGTGCCAGCGCCAGGGCAAGGGGGCAGGAAAAACTGTTTTTT | CASARARGQEKLFF | - | TRBV6-5 | TRBD1 | TRBJ1-4
TGTGCCACCAGAAACGGGGAGCGCGGTACGCAGTATTTT | CATRNGERGTQYF | few | TRBV24-1 | - | TRBJ2-3
TGCGCCAGCAGCTTGGAACCGGGACATACAAAGAATGAGCAGTACTTC | CASSLEPGHTKNEQYF | once | TRBV5-1 | - | TRBJ2-5
TGCAGTGCTAGAGACCCCCTTAGCTGGAATACGCAGTATTTT | CSARDPLSWNTQYF | - | TRBV20-1 | - | TRBJ2-3
TGTGCCAGCAGTTTTGGCAAGAGCACAGATACGCAGTATTTT | CASSFGKSTDTQYF | - | TRBV12-3/TRBV12-4 | - | TRBJ2-3
TGTGCCAGCAGCGCTGGCGGAGGGAAGGAAGAGACCCAGTACTTT | CASSAGGGKEETQYF | - | TRBV7-2 | - | TRBJ2-5
TGTGCCAGCAGTTCGATGGACAGACCAGCGGGGACCCAGTACTTC | CASSSMDRPAGTQYF | few | TRBV28 | - | TRBJ2-5
TGTGCCAGCAGTTACCTACTAAGGGCAGGACAGGGGAACACAGATACGCAGTATTTT | CASSYLLRAGQGNTDTQYF | few | TRBV6-2/TRBV6-3 | TRBD1 | TRBJ2-3
TGTGCCAGCAGTTTTCGAGGGACGGCTTTAAACTATGGCTACACCTTC | CASSFRGTALNYGYTF | - | TRBV27 | - | TRBJ1-2
TGTGCCAGCAGCCCCTTTGGGGACAGGGTCATCTACGAGCAGTACTTC | CASSPFGDRVIYEQYF | - | TRBV6-5 | TRBD1 | TRBJ2-7
TGTGCCAGCAGCGTAATGGGGCGGAACTCTGGGGCCAACGTCCTGACTTTC | CASSVMGRNSGANVLTF | - | TRBV9 | - | TRBJ2-6
TGCGCCAGCAGCTTGGTAGGGACTCAACAAGAGACCCAGTACTTC | CASSLVGTQQETQYF | few | TRBV5-1 | - | TRBJ2-5
TGCAGTGCTAGAGTGCGACTAGCGGGGACTGAGCAGTTCTTC | CSARVRLAGTEQFF | - | TRBV20-1 | TRBD2 | TRBJ2-1
TGTGCCAGCAGCCCATCGACAGGGGGGAATGAGCAGTACTTC | CASSPSTGGNEQYF | - | TRBV7-3 | TRBD1 | TRBJ2-7
TGTGCCAGCAGGCGACAGGGTCTTGTTGCGGACATTCAGTACTTC | CASRRQGLVADIQYF | - | TRBV6-5 | TRBD1 | TRBJ2-4
TGTGCCAGCAGACTAGGACAGGGTACTTCACCCCTCCACTTT | CASRLGQGTSPLHF | - | TRBV7-2 | TRBD1 | TRBJ1-6
TGCGCCAGCTCTGCGGGACTGAACTCCTACAATGAGCAGTTCTTC | CASSAGLNSYNEQFF | few | TRBV5-1 | - | TRBJ2-1
TGCAGTGCTCTACGGGTCCTTGCAACCTACAATGAGCAGTTCTTC | CSALRVLATYNEQFF | - | TRBV20-1 | - | TRBJ2-1
TGTGCCAGCAGCCTCACAGGGACTCCCACCTACAATGAGCAGTACTTC | CASSLTGTPTYNEQYF | - | TRBV9 | - | TRBJ2-7
TGTGCCAGCAGTTACTTGGCGGCACCGAACGAGCAGTACTTC | CASSYLAAPNEQYF | - | TRBV6-2/TRBV6-3 | - | TRBJ2-7
TGTGCCAGCAGCTCGACTAGCGCCTTTCTCACAGATACGCAGTATTTT | CASSSTSAFLTDTQYF | - | TRBV11-2 | TRBD2 | TRBJ2-3
TGCGCCAGCAGCGCGGGGACTAGCGGGAGGTATTTT | CASSAGTSGRYF | few | TRBV4-1 | TRBD2 | TRBJ2-3
TGTGCCAGCAGCATCGGGACAGGGGTTCCTAATGAAAAACTGTTTTTT | CASSIGTGVPNEKLFF | few | TRBV7-9 | TRBD1 | TRBJ1-4
TGCGCCAGCAGCCAAGATTTGGACTCGGGGACCTACGAGCAGTACTTC | CASSQDLDSGTYEQYF | - | TRBV4-3 | - | TRBJ2-7
TGTGCCAGCACCCTTGAGGCAGCAGGGGAGACCCAGTTCTTC | CASTLEAAGETQFF | - | TRBV7-2 | - | TRBJ2-1
TGTGCCAGCAGCTTAAGGGACGCAAGGAGCTCCTACAATGAGCAGTTCTTC | CASSLRDARSSYNEQFF | - | TRBV7-3 | - | TRBJ2-1
TGTGCCAGCAGGCCCGGGACAGTGACAGATACGCAGTATTTT | CASRPGTVTDTQYF | few | TRBV2 | TRBD1 | TRBJ2-3
TGTGCCAGCAGCAGACGGGGGACCCACAACTACGAGCAGTACTTC | CASSRRGTHNYEQYF | few | TRBV7-3 | - | TRBJ2-7
TGCGCCAGCAGCCAAGCGTATGGGGACAGCCAAGAGACCCAGTACTTC | CASSQAYGDSQETQYF | - | TRBV4-1 | TRBD1 | TRBJ2-5
TGCAGTGCTAGAAGTTTGATAGGGGGGCAAGAGACCCAGTACTTC | CSARSLIGGQETQYF | once | TRBV20-1 | - | TRBJ2-5
TGTGCCAGCAGCTTAGGGGCCATAGGTCAAGAGACCCAGTACTTC | CASSLGAIGQETQYF | - | TRBV7-9 | - | TRBJ2-5
TGCAGTGCTAGAACCGGGGACAGGGGGTTCAAAATTTCCTCTGGGGCCAACGTCCTGACTTTC | CSARTGDRGFKISSGANVLTF | few | TRBV20-1 | TRBD1 | TRBJ2-6
TGTGCCAGCAGCTTAGGGCTGACTTCCCCGACCTATGGCTACACCTTC | CASSLGLTSPTYGYTF | few | TRBV7-9 | - | TRBJ1-2
TGTGCCAGCAGGAACCTCAGGGGAAGCACAGATACGCAGTGTTTT | CASRNLRGSTDTQCF | - | TRBV7-2 | - | TRBJ2-3
TGTGCCAGCTCACCGGGCCAAGACCGTTACAATGAGCAGTTCTTC | CASSPGQDRYNEQFF | few | TRBV18 | - | TRBJ2-1
TGTGCCAGCAGTTGGGGACAGGGGTGGCAAGAGACCCAGTACTTC | CASSWGQGWQETQYF | - | TRBV6-2/TRBV6-3 | TRBD1 | TRBJ2-5
TGTGCCACCAGTGATTTGGGACAGGGAGACGGCTACACCTTC | CATSDLGQGDGYTF | - | TRBV24-1 | TRBD1 | TRBJ1-2
TGTGCCAGCAGGGATGTGGGCACTGAAGCTTTCTTT | CASRDVGTEAFF | - | TRBV6-6 | - | TRBJ1-1